This T cell receptor (beta chain) is from a study of shared clonotypes between healthy human individuals. Study-level findings and limits: Depth was large, yet rarefaction showed that sorted-subset sequencing was incomplete.

Generated by immunoSEQ multiplex PCR, the TCRdb table keeps only in-frame clones and is missing some. Altogether millions of clones are present, about 95% being singletons, with the ten largest covering more than 0.1%. There were only Caucasian adults among the donors, and all lived in Nashville, Tennessee. Into CD45RA+ naive and CD45RA-negative memory subsets, the CD4+ cells were split. Points on this clone: Its target is unknown.

The specimen was naive CD4+ T cells sorted from blood. The subset denotes: CD45RA+ positively selected. This receptor was identified in a man aged 18 to 30 in good health.

CDR3 loop: CASSVSSYPNYGYTF. The CDR3 nucleotides read TGTGCCAGCAGCGTATCGTCATACCCTAACTATGGCTACACCTTC. The chain couples TRBV9 to TRBJ1-2; the D is unclear. This CDR3 has 15 amino acids. V gave up 1 base and J gave up 0 bases, with 10 bases separating them. Germline V CDR1 and CDR2: SGDLS, YYNGEE.